These T cell receptor beta chains were read from a single sample in a study of cytomegalovirus exposure and HLA in healthy donors. Sequencing was performed with immunoSEQ multiplex PCR; in TCRdb, only in-frame clones are kept and a portion is missing. This table has some 200,000 clones, 77% appearing once. The sequenced sample consisted of PBMCs. The source is a woman aged 60 to 75 in good health and CMV-seropositive. The CDR3 runs from the conserved cysteine through the conserved F or W. A D gene is named only where the DNA matches it firmly. Size is stated for part of the rows, as once, few or many counts, or as a class when the clone is expanded.

abundance | len | d_gene | j_gene | v_gene | CDR3nt | CDR3aa
- | 14 | TRBD1 | TRBJ1-4 | TRBV6-5 | TGTGCCAGCAGTAATCGACAGGGATTCGAAAAACTGTTTTTT | CASSNRQGFEKLFF
- | 15 | - | TRBJ1-3 | TRBV6-5 | TGTGCCAGCAGCCCCACATTAGCCTCTGGAAACACCATATATTTT | CASSPTLASGNTIYF
- | 13 | TRBD1 | TRBJ2-7 | TRBV18 | TGTGCCAGCTCACCGACAGGGGGGTACGAGCAGTACTTC | CASSPTGGYEQYF
- | 14 | - | TRBJ2-1 | TRBV5-1 | TGCGCCAGCAGCTTGGGGACAGACTACAATGAGCAGTTCTTC | CASSLGTDYNEQFF
- | 15 | - | TRBJ1-4 | TRBV6-5 | TGTGCCAGCAGTTACGGAGCCTCAACTAATGAAAAACTGTTTTTT | CASSYGASTNEKLFF
- | 14 | TRBD2 | TRBJ2-5 | TRBV5-4 | TGTGCCAGCAGCGGGGCGGGGGGTGGAGAGACCCAGTACTTC | CASSGAGGGETQYF
- | 17 | TRBD2 | TRBJ2-1 | TRBV7-2 | TGTGCCAGCAGCTTAGCGGGGGGGAGCGGCTATGAGGAGGAGCAGTTCTTC | CASSLAGGSGYEEEQFF
- | 16 | - | TRBJ1-6 | TRBV15 | TGTGCCACCAGCAGAGGGGTGGCAGGGGAGAATTCACCCCTCCACTTT | CATSRGVAGENSPLHF
once | 11 | - | TRBJ2-7 | TRBV30 | TGTGCCTGGAGTGGTGGAGGAGAGCAGTACTTC | CAWSGGGEQYF
- | 14 | TRBD2 | TRBJ2-5 | TRBV5-1 | TGCGCCAGCAGCTCGGGGACTAGCGAAGAGACCCAGTACTTC | CASSSGTSEETQYF
- | 15 | - | TRBJ2-5 | TRBV6-1 | TGTGCCAGCAGTTCTCTCTACGCCTCTCCAGAGACCCAGTACTTC | CASSSLYASPETQYF
- | 14 | TRBD1 | TRBJ2-7 | TRBV18 | TGTGCCAGCTCACCGCGGACAGGGAAATACGAGCAGTACTTC | CASSPRTGKYEQYF
- | 13 | - | TRBJ1-6 | TRBV27 | TGTGCCAGCAGTCCCCAGGGAGGCTCACCCCTCCACTTT | CASSPQGGSPLHF
- | 15 | - | TRBJ2-2 | TRBV5-6 | TGTGCCAGCAGCGTGGGACGCCTGGGAGGCCGGGAGCTGTTTTTT | CASSVGRLGGRELFF
- | 15 | TRBD2 | TRBJ2-2 | TRBV4-1 | TGCGCCAGCAGCCACCTCCGGGGGGGTAGACGGGAGCTGTTTTTT | CASSHLRGGRRELFF
- | 11 | - | TRBJ1-1 | TRBV7-2 | TGTGCCAGCACTCCCCGGGCTGAAGCTTTCTTT | CASTPRAEAFF
- | 16 | - | TRBJ2-2 | TRBV25-1 | TGTGCCAGCAGTGAATTTGGCGGTTTGAACACCGGGGAGCTGTTTTTT | CASSEFGGLNTGELFF
- | 12 | - | TRBJ1-2 | TRBV11-2 | TGTGCCAGCAGCAAAAGACGGGAGGGCTACACCTTC | CASSKRREGYTF
- | 17 | - | TRBJ2-3 | TRBV7-3 | TGTGCCAGCAGCCACATGGTCATGGGGCTTAGCACAGATACGCAGTATTTT | CASSHMVMGLSTDTQYF
- | 15 | TRBD1 | TRBJ1-5 | TRBV19 | TGTGCCAGTAGAAGACAGGGGATAGGTAATCAGCCCCAGCATTTT | CASRRQGIGNQPQHF
- | 17 | TRBD2 | TRBJ2-2 | TRBV27 | TGTGCCAGCAGTTCGGGACTACCAAGTTTGAGCACCGGGGAGCTGTTTTTT | CASSSGLPSLSTGELFF
- | 13 | - | TRBJ1-2 | TRBV5-4 | TGTGCCAGCAGCTTGACGACAGCGAATGGCTACACCTTC | CASSLTTANGYTF
- | 14 | TRBD1 | TRBJ1-5 | TRBV19 | TGTGCCAGTATCCCGTCGAGGGGGACAGGGCCCCAGCATTTT | CASIPSRGTGPQHF
- | 15 | TRBD2 | TRBJ2-5 | TRBV9 | TGTGCCAGCAGCGCCTCTAGCGGGGGTCAAGAGACCCAGTACTTC | CASSASSGGQETQYF
- | 14 | - | TRBJ2-7 | TRBV18 | TGTGCCAGCTCACTGGGACTGACGTCCTACGAGCAGTACTTC | CASSLGLTSYEQYF
- | 13 | - | TRBJ1-1 | TRBV6-5 | TGTGCCAGCAGTTACGCGGCGAACACTGAAGCTTTCTTT | CASSYAANTEAFF
- | 15 | - | TRBJ2-3 | TRBV13 | TGTGCCAGCAGCCCCCGAGTAGGGGACACAGATACGCAGTATTTT | CASSPRVGDTDTQYF
- | 14 | TRBD1 | TRBJ2-1 | TRBV5-1 | TGCGCCAGTGGCGCCGGGACAGGGTACAATGAGCAGTTCTTC | CASGAGTGYNEQFF
- | 15 | - | TRBJ2-2 | TRBV6-5 | TGTGCCAGCAGTCTCTGGACAGCAAACACCGGGGAGCTGTTTTTT | CASSLWTANTGELFF
- | 15 | - | TRBJ2-7 | TRBV6-1 | TGTGCCAGCAGTGAAGCTGTAGCGGCCTACTACGAGCAGTACTTC | CASSEAVAAYYEQYF
- | 13 | - | TRBJ1-1 | TRBV7-6 | TGTGCCAGCAGGCCGACAGGGAACACTGAAGCTTTCTTT | CASRPTGNTEAFF